Listed here are 24 T cell receptor beta chains from one sample, sequenced in a study of cytomegalovirus exposure and HLA in healthy donors. It was with 60 Vbeta and 13 Jbeta primers that the PCR ran. Assay used: immunoSEQ multiplex PCR; TCRdb lists only in-frame clones, some missing. Altogether over 250,000 clones are present, about nine tenths being singletons, with the ten largest covering around 3.7%. Specimen: PBMCs. The receptors here all came from a man aged 35-49 years in good health and CMV-seropositive.

This chain connects TRBV15 to TRBJ2-1; 8 nucleotides match TRBD2. The germline gives CDR1 LNHNV, CDR2 YYDKDF (reference sequence). The V segment lost 4 bases and the J segment 5 bases; nucleotides outside the gene matches: 7. The CDR3 is 15 residues long. The CDR3 nucleotides read TGTGCCACCAGCACGGAGCGGGAGAGGGACAATGAGCAGTTCTTC. Its translation is CATSTERERDNEQFF.

This clone turned up a few times. The chain carries TRBV2 and TRBJ2-5; 7 bases line up with TRBD1. V shed 3 bases and J 6 bases; nucleotides not matched to a gene: 19. The CDR3 consists of 18 residues. Germline V gene lookup returns CDR1 SNHLY and CDR2 FYNNEI. The CDR3 nucleotides read TGTGCCAGCAGTGACGAGACAGGGAAGTTGAGAAAGGGAAAGACCCAGTACTTC. This gives the protein CASSDETGKLRKGKTQYF.

This chain uses TRBV5-4 with TRBJ2-4, with D perhaps matching TRBD2 (5 bases). Per the germline V gene, CDR1 is SGHNT and CDR2 is YYREEE (reference sequence). Trimming removed 3 bases from V and 0 bases from J, with 13 bases in between. CDR3 size: 16 residues. The CDR3 region has the DNA TGTGCCAGCAGCTCAAGCCTAGCCTTAGCCAAAAACATTCAGTACTTC. It encodes CASSSSLALAKNIQYF.

This clone appeared once. V usage is TRBV28 and J usage is TRBJ1-3; no clear D gene. This CDR3 has 15 amino acids. Trimming shortened V by 3 bases and J by 0 bases, and 9 bases separated the two germline ends. The V gene's germline CDR1 is MDHEN and CDR2 SYDVKM. The CDR3 sequence: CASSFRESSGNTIYF. CDR3 in DNA: TGTGCCAGCAGTTTCCGGGAAAGCTCTGGAAACACCATATATTTT.

The rearrangement uses TRBV15 and TRBJ1-2, with D possibly being TRBD1 (5 bases). Germline CDR1 LNHNV, CDR2 YYDKDF (reference sequence). This CDR3 contains 14 residues. Deletions cut 0 bases from V and 8 bases from J, with 13 bases between. CDR3 loop: CATSREGGGRGYTF. The CDR3 DNA reads as TGTGCCACCAGCAGAGAGGGGGGGGGTCGGGGCTACACCTTC.

For this clone: Its ends do not fully match the called genes, so a read error is possible. The gene calls are TRBV7-9 and TRBJ2-1; 11 bases fit TRBD2. CDR1 is SEHNR and CDR2 is FQNEAQ in the germline V gene (reference sequence). This CDR3 has 15 residues. CDR3: CSSSLGSGRASEQFF. As DNA, the CDR3 is TGTTCCAGCAGCTTAGGTAGCGGGAGGGCCAGTGAGCAGTTCTTC.

This clone has a single count. The chain joins TRBV9 to TRBJ2-7; TRBD2 matches at 9 bases. V gave up 3 bases and J gave up 1 base; unmatched junction bases: 2. The V gene's germline CDR1 is SGDLS and CDR2 YYNGEE. This CDR3 has 14 amino acids. CDR3 amino acids: CASSEREESYEQYF. The CDR3 DNA sequence: TGTGCCAGCAGCGAGCGGGAGGAATCCTACGAGCAGTACTTC.

The chain uses TRBV27 and TRBJ2-3, with 13 bases fitting TRBD2. Looked up from germline, CDR1 is MNHEY and CDR2 is SMNVEV (reference sequence). The CDR3 covers 15 residues. Germline trimming cut 6 bases from V and 5 bases from J; bases unmatched to any gene: 5. CDR3 nucleotide sequence: TGTGCCAGCAGCCGGGGACTAGCGGGAATAGATACGCAGTATTTT. Translation gives CASSRGLAGIDTQYF.

V usage is TRBV10-3 and J usage is TRBJ2-3, with no clear D. Trimming cost V 6 bases and J 0 bases, with 10 bases left between them. Germline CDR1 reads ENHRY; CDR2 reads SYGVKD. CDR3 length: 14 amino acids. The CDR3 reads CAISDTSSTDTQYF. The DNA of the CDR3 is TGTGCCATCAGCGACACCTCGAGCACAGATACGCAGTATTTT.

This clone was detected once. The CDR3 spells CASSNRVESNQPQHF. The DNA for the CDR3 is TGTGCCAGTAGCAACAGGGTGGAGAGCAATCAGCCCCAGCATTTT. The chain recombines TRBV19 with TRBJ1-5, with a weak D call TRBD1 (6 bases). The germline gives CDR1 LNHDA, CDR2 SQIVND (reference sequence). The CDR3 has 15 amino acids. Trimming removed 6 bases at V and 1 base at J, with 13 bases between.

V gene TRBV30 combines with J gene TRBJ2-1; 9 positions agree with TRBD2. The junction had 9 bases not matched to a gene; V was cut back by 2 bases and J by 7 bases. In germline, CDR1 is GTSNPN, CDR2 SVGIG (reference sequence). The length of the CDR3 is 15 residues. The chain's CDR3 is CAWSRAGGRSNEQFF. Here the CDR3 DNA reads TGTGCCTGGAGTCGGGCGGGGGGGAGATCGAATGAGCAGTTCTTC.

V is TRBV9 and J is TRBJ1-5; 9 bases map to TRBD1. The CDR3 has 18 amino acids. Per the germline V gene, CDR1 is SGDLS and CDR2 is YYNGEE. Trimming cost V 3 bases and J 2 bases; bases outside gene matches: 12. The chain's CDR3 is CASSDGDRVFSGNQPQHF. In DNA form, the CDR3 reads TGTGCCAGCAGCGACGGGGACAGGGTCTTTTCTGGCAATCAGCCCCAGCATTTT.

This clone was seen once. This chain connects TRBV6-6 to TRBJ2-2, with 14 bases lining up with TRBD2. The germline V gene has CDR1 MNHNY and CDR2 SVGAGI (reference sequence). The CDR3 sequence is 14 residues long. After removal of 8 bases from V and 6 bases from J, the junction contained 2 bases not matched to a gene. The CDR3 nucleotides are TGTGCCAGCGGACTAGCGGGAGGTTCCGGGGAGCTGTTTTTT. Encoded protein: CASGLAGGSGELFF.

The rearrangement uses TRBV5-1 and TRBJ2-1; 14 bases are shared with TRBD2. Germline lookup yields CDR1 SGHRS and CDR2 YFSETQ. Trimming cost V 3 bases and J 10 bases; bases outside gene matches: 6. The CDR3 sequence is 15 residues long. CDR3 amino acids: CASSYGLAGGLEQFF. Written as DNA, the CDR3 is TGCGCCAGCAGCTACGGACTAGCGGGAGGTCTGGAGCAGTTCTTC.

The chain combines TRBV28 with TRBJ1-1; the match to TRBD1 covers 9 bases. Trimming cost V 6 bases and J 1 base; bases outside gene matches: 9. This CDR3 has 16 amino acids. CDR1 is MDHEN and CDR2 is SYDVKM in the germline V gene. Written as DNA, the CDR3 is TGTGCCAGCAGCTCCTCCGGGACAGGGACGAACACTGAAGCTTTCTTT. Protein sequence: CASSSSGTGTNTEAFF.

V usage is TRBV30 and J usage is TRBJ2-7, with TRBD1 matching over 7 bases. The germline gives CDR1 GTSNPN, CDR2 SVGIG (reference sequence). The length of the CDR3 is 12 residues. Germline trimming cut 2 bases from V and 13 bases from J; bases unmatched to any gene: 11. The CDR3 nucleotides are TGTGCCTGGAGTCCAGGGACGGACAGGATTTACTTC. Its protein product is CAWSPGTDRIYF.

In its sample, this clone was seen once. This sequence joins TRBV6-6 and TRBJ2-3; 10 nucleotides align to TRBD2. CDR1 and CDR2 from the germline V gene are MNHNY and SVGAGI (reference sequence). V lost 8 bases, J lost 6 bases, and 8 bases stayed unmatched. The CDR3 consists of 14 residues. The CDR3 DNA is TGTGCCAGCGCCGGGACTAGCGTTCTCGATACGCAGTATTTT. This translates into CASAGTSVLDTQYF.

This rearrangement joins TRBV5-1 to TRBJ2-5; TRBD1 matches 11 bases. V lost 4 bases to trimming and J lost 4 bases; unmatched junction nucleotides: 12. This CDR3 spans 17 amino acids. Germline CDR1 reads SGHRS; CDR2 reads YFSETQ. CDR3 residues: CASSPTLGQGGGETQYF. In DNA form, the CDR3 reads TGCGCCAGCAGCCCTACCTTGGGACAGGGGGGGGGAGAGACCCAGTACTTC. Together with reference TRBV5-1 and TRBJ2-5, the CDR3 gives the full variable domain: KAGVTQTPRYLIKTRGQQVTLSCSPISGHRSVSWYQQTPGQGLQFLFEYFSETQRNKGNFPGRFSGRQFSNSRSEMNVSTLELGDSALYLCASSPTLGQGGGETQYFGPGTRLLVL.

The J gene is TRBJ2-5, the V gene TRBV7-6, with D uncertain. Germline CDR1 SGHVS, CDR2 FNYEAQ. This CDR3 has 14 residues. Trimming left V 2 bases short and J 5 bases short, with 12 bases between. Here the CDR3 DNA reads TGTGCCAGCAGCTTATTCCAGGCCCAGGAGACCCAGTACTTC. It is translated as CASSLFQAQETQYF.

This chain joins TRBV6-1 and TRBJ2-7; a possible D gene is TRBD2 (6 bases). The V end lost 10 bases, the J end lost 2 bases, and 12 bases lay between the germline ends. This CDR3 is built from 12 residues. In germline, CDR1 is MNHNS, CDR2 SASEGT. CDR3 loop: CATGTPTYEQYF. CDR3 sequence (DNA): TGTGCCACGGGGACTCCGACCTACGAGCAGTACTTC.

CDR3 nucleotide sequence: TGTGCCAGCAGCTTTACTAGCGGTCCCACGGAGCAGTTCTTC. It is translated as CASSFTSGPTEQFF. This chain connects TRBV7-2 to TRBJ2-1; 8 nucleotides line up with TRBD2. This CDR3 contains 14 residues. The junction had 8 bases not matched to a gene; V was cut back by 3 bases and J by 10 bases. The germline V gene encodes CDR1 SGHTA and CDR2 FQGNSA.

This chain links TRBV2 with TRBJ1-3, with unresolved D. The V gene's germline CDR1 is SNHLY and CDR2 FYNNEI. The CDR3 length is 13 residues. V dropped 6 bases and J dropped 2 bases, with 8 bases sitting between them. CDR3 sequence reads: CASSAGAGNTIYF. In DNA form, the CDR3 reads TGTGCCAGCAGCGCCGGGGCTGGAAACACCATATATTTT.

The chain joins TRBV7-6 to TRBJ1-2; D is undetermined. Trimming took 5 bases from V and 4 from J, leaving 14 bases between them. The CDR3 is 14 residues long. Germline loops: CDR1 SGHVS, CDR2 FNYEAQ. CDR3 in amino acids: CASSLRGRGYGYTF. CDR3 sequence (DNA): TGTGCCAGCAGCCTTCGCGGGAGAGGCTATGGCTACACCTTC.

Only a few counts were recorded for this clone. V and J are TRBV5-1 and TRBJ2-1, with 10 nucleotides matching TRBD1. V trimming: 0 bases; J trimming: 4 bases; junction bases outside the gene matches: 7. The CDR3 loop spans 17 amino acids. The V gene's germline CDR1 is SGHRS and CDR2 YFSETQ. The CDR3 is CASSLVDRGPQYNEQFF. In nucleotides, the CDR3 is TGCGCCAGCAGCTTGGTCGACAGGGGGCCTCAATACAATGAGCAGTTCTTC.